What follows are 18 T cell receptor beta chains derived from one specimen sequenced in a study of cytomegalovirus exposure and HLA in healthy donors (TCRdb year 2017). Library prep was done by the immunoSEQ multiplex PCR assay. The table was pulled from immuneACCESS by TCRdb, which kept in-frame rearrangements only. Such tables lose some clones; where checked, under half of the loss comes from unresolved V genes, and the rest has no known cause. The sample includes over 150,000 clones, with roughly 85% observed a single time. The top ten constitute about a sixth of the sample. The sample consisted of PBMCs. The source is a man younger than 30 in good health and CMV-seropositive.

V gene TRBV18 combines with J gene TRBJ2-1, with 11 positions matching TRBD2. Germline-derived CDR1 and CDR2 are KGHSH and LQKENI. J lost 5 bases, V lost 4 bases, and 4 bases had no gene match. The CDR3 is 15 residues long. The chain's CDR3 is CASSHGTSGNNEQFF. The DNA for the CDR3 is TGTGCCAGCTCACACGGGACTAGCGGTAACAATGAGCAGTTCTTC.

The chain links TRBV10-3 to TRBJ2-7, with TRBD1 as a possible D gene (6 bases). Trimming cost V 3 bases and J 2 bases, with 14 bases left between them. This CDR3 is built from 15 residues. CDR1 is ENHRY and CDR2 is SYGVKD in the germline V gene. CDR3 coding DNA: TGTGCCATCAGTGACGTCGGGACAAGCCCCTACGAGCAGTACTTC. Translating it yields CAISDVGTSPYEQYF.

The V and J genes are TRBV5-4 and TRBJ2-1; 7 bases agree with TRBD1. Trimming cost V 5 bases and J 5 bases; bases outside gene matches: 13. Germline CDR1 and CDR2: SGHNT and YYREEE (reference sequence). This CDR3 is 16 amino acids long. CDR3 in amino acids: CASRIAPRTGDNEQFF. In DNA form, the CDR3 reads TGTGCCAGCAGGATAGCCCCAAGGACAGGAGACAATGAGCAGTTCTTC.

The V call is TRBV19, the J call TRBJ1-1; D is perhaps TRBD1 (6 bases). Germline CDR1 reads LNHDA; CDR2 reads SQIVND (reference sequence). The CDR3 is 14 residues long. Deletions cut 6 bases from V and 0 bases from J, with 11 bases between. As DNA, the CDR3 is TGTGCCAGTAGGGGCTCAGGGGTGAACACTGAAGCTTTCTTT. This sequence encodes CASRGSGVNTEAFF.

J is TRBJ1-2 and V is TRBV7-9; D is perhaps TRBD1 (5 bases). The CDR3 is 16 amino acids. Germline-derived CDR1 and CDR2 are SEHNR and FQNEAQ (reference sequence). V lost 4 bases, J lost 4 bases, and 19 bases lay in between. The CDR3 loop is CASSSQGSGIGYGYTF. The CDR3 DNA follows: TGTGCCAGCAGCTCCCAGGGATCGGGTATTGGCTATGGCTACACCTTC.

The chain has TRBV18 and TRBJ2-7; TRBD2 matches at 11 bases. V shed 2 bases and J 5 bases; nucleotides not matched to a gene: 5. This CDR3 has 15 amino acids. In germline, CDR1 is KGHSH, CDR2 LQKENI. The DNA of the CDR3 is TGTGCCAGCTCACCAACTAGCGGGAGTACCAACGAGCAGTACTTC. Protein product: CASSPTSGSTNEQYF.

V and J are TRBV5-1 and TRBJ2-5; 9 positions match TRBD1. The ends lost 3 bases at V and 5 bases at J; junction bases unmatched: 5. Germline-derived CDR1 and CDR2 are SGHRS and YFSETQ. There are 14 residues in the CDR3. The CDR3 region has the DNA TGCGCCAGCAGCTCCGGGACAGGGTCGGAGACCCAGTACTTC. Its translation is CASSSGTGSETQYF.

The gene calls are TRBV9 and TRBJ2-3, with 8 positions matching TRBD2. The CDR3 has 16 residues. The junction had 5 bases not matched to a gene; V was cut back by 0 bases and J by 2 bases. In germline, CDR1 is SGDLS, CDR2 YYNGEE. The CDR3 sequence: CASSVGVAGSTDTQYF. The DNA of the CDR3 is TGTGCCAGCAGCGTAGGGGTAGCGGGATCCACAGATACGCAGTATTTT.

The chain combines TRBV10-2 with TRBJ1-1; D remains ambiguous. The CDR3 is made up of 15 amino acids. Germline CDR1 and CDR2: WSHSY and SAAADI. V was clipped by 4 bases and J by 0 bases, with 12 bases between them. The chain's CDR3 is CASSGRDGMNTEAFF. Written as DNA, the CDR3 is TGCGCCAGCAGTGGGCGGGATGGGATGAACACTGAAGCTTTCTTT.

The rearrangement joins TRBV27 to TRBJ2-5; perhaps TRBD2 as D (6 bases). V lost 6 bases and J lost 4, with 21 bases in between. Germline V gene lookup returns CDR1 MNHEY and CDR2 SMNVEV (reference sequence). The CDR3 has 16 amino acids. The DNA for the CDR3 is TGTGCCAGCAGCCTGACGGGCTCGCCGGGGGTAGAGACCCAGTACTTC. Protein: CASSLTGSPGVETQYF.

This rearrangement joins TRBV5-1 to TRBJ2-5, with 7 bases that match TRBD1. The CDR3 loop spans 14 amino acids. Germline V gene data show CDR1 as SGHRS and CDR2 as YFSETQ. The ends lost 0 bases at V and 3 bases at J; junction bases unmatched: 2. The CDR3 DNA follows: TGCGCCAGCAGCTTGGGGCAGGGGGAAGAGACCCAGTACTTC. Translating it yields CASSLGQGEETQYF.

The chain is built from TRBV28 and TRBJ1-5; no firm D call. Deletions cut 5 bases from V and 9 bases from J, with 20 bases between. The CDR3 consists of 15 residues. Germline V gene lookup returns CDR1 MDHEN and CDR2 SYDVKM. CDR3 sequence: CASSAQTEVPGPQHF. For the CDR3, the DNA is TGTGCCAGCAGTGCCCAGACGGAGGTCCCAGGGCCCCAGCATTTT.

The chain couples TRBV13 to TRBJ2-7; 8 bases fit TRBD1. V shed 5 bases, J shed 5 bases, and the junction held 11 bases outside the gene matches. CDR1 is PRHDT and CDR2 is FYEKMQ in the germline V gene (reference sequence). The CDR3 is made up of 15 amino acids. CDR3 sequence (DNA): TGTGCCAGCAGCCTCTCGGGGACAGGACCTAACGAGCAGTACTTC. Residues: CASSLSGTGPNEQYF.

This chain uses TRBV28 with TRBJ2-7, with 9 positions matching TRBD1. With 6 bases clipped from V and 3 bases from J, the junction kept 15 bases outside the gene matches. CDR1 and CDR2 from the germline V gene are MDHEN and SYDVKM. This CDR3 is 17 amino acids long. The CDR3: CASSPGTGRAGGYEQYF. CDR3 coding DNA: TGTGCCAGCAGCCCCGGGACAGGGAGGGCCGGGGGCTACGAGCAGTACTTC.

The rearrangement links TRBV15 to TRBJ2-5; D call uncertain. Per germline, CDR1 LNHNV and CDR2 YYDKDF (reference sequence). The length of the CDR3 is 11 residues. Trimming shortened V by 3 bases and J by 7 bases, and 6 bases separated the two germline ends. The CDR3 sequence is CATSSSGTQYF. In nucleotides, the CDR3 is TGTGCCACCAGCAGCTCGGGGACCCAGTACTTC.

The V call is TRBV7-9, the J call TRBJ2-7; TRBD1 aligns across 11 bases. With V trimmed by 4 bases and J by 7 bases, 9 bases remained unmatched. The CDR3 length is 15 residues. The V gene's germline CDR1 is SEHNR and CDR2 FQNEAQ (reference sequence). The CDR3, as DNA: TGTGCCAGCAGCTGGCAGGGACAGGGGGGTGGGGAGCAGTACTTC. This encodes CASSWQGQGGGEQYF.

This chain joins TRBV30 and TRBJ2-7; 8 bases are shared with TRBD1. Unmatched junction bases numbered 7, after V lost 3 bases and J lost 0 bases. CDR1 is GTSNPN and CDR2 is SVGIG in the germline V gene (reference sequence). The CDR3 totals 15 residues. The CDR3 coding sequence is TGTGCCTGGAGGGCCCCGGACAGGGACTCCTACGAGCAGTACTTC. Translation: CAWRAPDRDSYEQYF.

The chain uses TRBV28 and TRBJ1-4; possibly TRBD1 for D (6 bases). This CDR3 has 19 residues. Germline CDR1 is MDHEN and CDR2 is SYDVKM. Trimming left V 3 bases short and J 6 bases short, with 26 bases between. The CDR3 nucleotides read TGTGCCAGCAGTTTTCCGTCTAAATCCGGGGAACAGGGAGATGAAAAACTGTTTTTT. Translating gives CASSFPSKSGEQGDEKLFF.